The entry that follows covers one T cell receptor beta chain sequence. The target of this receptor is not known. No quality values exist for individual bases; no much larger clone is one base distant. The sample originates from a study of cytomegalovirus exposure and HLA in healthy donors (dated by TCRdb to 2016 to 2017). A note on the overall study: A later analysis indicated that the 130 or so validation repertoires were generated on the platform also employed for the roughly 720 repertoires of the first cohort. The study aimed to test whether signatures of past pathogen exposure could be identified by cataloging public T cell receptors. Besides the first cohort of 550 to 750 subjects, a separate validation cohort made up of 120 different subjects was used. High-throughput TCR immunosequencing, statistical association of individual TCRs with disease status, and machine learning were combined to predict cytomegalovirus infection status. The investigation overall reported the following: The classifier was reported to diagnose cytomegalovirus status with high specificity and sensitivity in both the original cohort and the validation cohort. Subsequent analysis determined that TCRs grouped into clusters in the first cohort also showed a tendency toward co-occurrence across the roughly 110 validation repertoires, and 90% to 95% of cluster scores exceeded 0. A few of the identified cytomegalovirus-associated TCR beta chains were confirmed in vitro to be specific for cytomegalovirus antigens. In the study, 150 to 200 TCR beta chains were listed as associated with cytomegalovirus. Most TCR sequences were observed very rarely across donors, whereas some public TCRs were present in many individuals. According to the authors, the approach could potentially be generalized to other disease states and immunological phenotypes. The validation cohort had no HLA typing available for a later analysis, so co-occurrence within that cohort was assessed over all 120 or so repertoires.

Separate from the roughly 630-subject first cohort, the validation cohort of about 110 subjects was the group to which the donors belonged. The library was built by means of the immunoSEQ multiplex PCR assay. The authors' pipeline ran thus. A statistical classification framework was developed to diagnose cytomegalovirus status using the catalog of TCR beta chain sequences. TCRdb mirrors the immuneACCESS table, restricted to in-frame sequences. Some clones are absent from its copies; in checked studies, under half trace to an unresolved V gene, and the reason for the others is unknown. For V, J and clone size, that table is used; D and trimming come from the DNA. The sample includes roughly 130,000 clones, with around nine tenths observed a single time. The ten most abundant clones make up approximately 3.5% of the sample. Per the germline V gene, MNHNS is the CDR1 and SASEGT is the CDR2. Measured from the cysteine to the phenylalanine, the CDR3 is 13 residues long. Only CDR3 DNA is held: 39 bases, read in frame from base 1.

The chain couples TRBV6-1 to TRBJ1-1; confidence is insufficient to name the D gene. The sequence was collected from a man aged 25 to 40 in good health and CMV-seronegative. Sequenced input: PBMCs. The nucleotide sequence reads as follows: TGTGCTTCGAGAGGGTCTCACACGGCTGAAGCTTTCTTT. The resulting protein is CASRGSHTAEAFF.